This TCR beta chain was identified in a study of spatial heterogeneity in lung cancer (dated by TCRdb to between 2017 and 2020). About the full investigation: Beta-chain transcripts were consistently detected in greater numbers than alpha-chain transcripts, which likely reflects a higher abundance of beta-chain transcripts. A strong correlation was found between TCR transcript counts in tumor regions and a T cell transcriptional module score from matched bulk RNA-seq. In the raw uncorrected reads, each unique combination of TCR and UMI appeared more than ten times on average. In non-small cell lung cancer, the study made a quantitative comparison of TCR alpha and beta repertoires among multiple tumor regions, matched nontumor lung and blood. Nonsynonymous mutation counts, determined by whole-exome sequencing of tumor tissue, were related to TCR repertoire features. At surgery, both alpha and beta chains were TCR-sequenced in 200 to 250 tumor regions, about 64 matched nontumor lung samples and a few dozen PBMC samples.

Paper-wide results and their limitations: TCR-seq coverage of tumor T cells was estimated at only around 7% for alpha chains and about 13% for beta chains. The tumor nonsynonymous mutation count correlated with the number of expanded intratumoral alpha and beta TCRs. Confirming at a functional level the hypothesis that regional TCRs recognize regional mutations was considered to require additional single-cell paired TCR alpha and beta sequencing. Counts of ubiquitous and regional expanded TCRs correlated with counts of ubiquitous and regional nonsynonymous mutations, respectively.

The label giving this sample's time point can be read as: sample taken at primary tumor resection. The donors were 65 to 85 patients from the lung TRACERx cohort who had early-stage, untreated non-small cell lung cancer. Without any cell sorting, TCR sequencing was performed on whole RNA extracted either from tumor and nontumor lung tissue or from cryopreserved PBMC samples. Patients were selected for TCR sequencing only if sufficient RNA was available from at least two tumor regions. A lung pathologist reviewed the tumor and adjacent nontumor lung specimens before the specimens were selected. The method was 5' RACE. The data were produced on a NextSeq 500. In the TCR library protocol, a unique molecular identifier was attached to each TCR cDNA molecule so that PCR and sequencing errors could be corrected. As for the authors' bioinformatics: TCR identification, UMI-based error correction and CDR3 extraction were all carried out with Decombinator tools. Expanded TCRs were defined as those above a frequency of 2 per 1,000, corresponding to the top 1% of the tumor frequency distribution. Expanded tumor TCRs statistically deemed absent (corrected P<0.05) from at least one tumor region were classed as regional, and all other expanded tumor TCRs were classed as ubiquitous. Renyi diversity was computed with the R vegan package after each repertoire had been subsampled 100 times to 5,000 TCRs. CDR3 similarity networks were constructed using string-kernel similarity of amino acid triplets, with links drawn between CDR3s whose pairwise similarity was above 0.82. TCRdb passed the public sequencing reads through fastp at Q25 and MiXCR, retaining productive beta sequences. Rows are unified per CDR3 protein, each entry keeping the most common DNA and genes. The V and J calls reflect TCRdb's pipeline rather than the authors' work. Here the sample has 5,000 to 6,000 distinct CDR3 sequences; approximately 7% occur a single time. In total, the top ten clones hold about 19% of the sample.

CDR3 length: 14 amino acids, cysteine to phenylalanine. Only CDR3 DNA remains: 42 bases, in frame from the first base. Cut back by 0 bases and 8 bases, the V and J ends lie 13 bases apart. The germline V gene (reference sequence) sets CDR1 to LNHNV and CDR2 to YYDKDF. Of note for this clonotype: Its antigen is unknown. The sample holds no much larger clone one base away, and base qualities are not on file.

This sequence originates from a male donor with early-stage non-small cell lung cancer. The sequences come from lung tumor tissue, collected at surgery. The rearranged segments are TRBV15 and TRBJ1-2, with a tentative D gene TRBD1 over 5 matching bases. At the DNA level, the sequence is TGTGCCACCAGCAGAGAGTACAGGTCCAGAGGCTACACCTTC. Translated, it gives CATSREYRSRGYTF.